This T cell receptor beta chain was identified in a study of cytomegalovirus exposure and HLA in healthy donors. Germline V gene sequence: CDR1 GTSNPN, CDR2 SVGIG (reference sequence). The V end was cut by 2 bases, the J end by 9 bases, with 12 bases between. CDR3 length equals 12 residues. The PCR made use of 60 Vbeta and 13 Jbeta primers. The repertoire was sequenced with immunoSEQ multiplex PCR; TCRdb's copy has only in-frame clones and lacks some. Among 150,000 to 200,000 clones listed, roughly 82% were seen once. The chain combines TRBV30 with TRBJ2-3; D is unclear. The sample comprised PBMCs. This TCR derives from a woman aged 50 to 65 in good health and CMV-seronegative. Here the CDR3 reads CAWSSTPGTQYF. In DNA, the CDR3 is TGTGCCTGGAGTTCTACGCCAGGAACGCAGTATTTT. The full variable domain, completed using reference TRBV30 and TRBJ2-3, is SQTIHQWPATLVQPVGSPLSLECTVEGTSNPNLYWYRQAAGRGLQLLFYSVGIGQISSEVPQNLSASRPQDRQFILSSKKLLLSDSGFYLCAWSSTPGTQYFGPGTRLTVL.